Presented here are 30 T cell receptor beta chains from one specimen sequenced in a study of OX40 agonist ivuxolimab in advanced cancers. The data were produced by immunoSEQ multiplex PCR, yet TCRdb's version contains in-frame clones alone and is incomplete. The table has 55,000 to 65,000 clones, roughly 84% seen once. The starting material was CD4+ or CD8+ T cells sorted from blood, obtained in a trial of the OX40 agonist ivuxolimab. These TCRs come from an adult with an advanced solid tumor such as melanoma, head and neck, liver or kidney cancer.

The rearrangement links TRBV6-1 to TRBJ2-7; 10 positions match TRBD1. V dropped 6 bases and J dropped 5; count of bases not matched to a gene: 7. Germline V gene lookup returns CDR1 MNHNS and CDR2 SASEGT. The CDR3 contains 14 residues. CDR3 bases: TGTGCCAGCAGCCGGGACAGGGGTTCCAACGAGCAGTACTTC. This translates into CASSRDRGSNEQYF.

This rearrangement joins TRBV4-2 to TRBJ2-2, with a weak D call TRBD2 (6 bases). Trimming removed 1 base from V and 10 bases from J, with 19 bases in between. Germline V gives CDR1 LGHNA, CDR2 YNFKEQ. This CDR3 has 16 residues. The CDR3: CASSQGPLTQRVELFF. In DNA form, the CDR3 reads TGTGCCAGCAGCCAAGGCCCCCTGACTCAGCGGGTGGAGCTGTTTTTT.

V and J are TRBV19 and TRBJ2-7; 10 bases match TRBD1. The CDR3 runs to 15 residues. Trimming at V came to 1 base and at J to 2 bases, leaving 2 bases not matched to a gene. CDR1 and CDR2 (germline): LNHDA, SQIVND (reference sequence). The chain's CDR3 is CASSIVGQGTYEQYF. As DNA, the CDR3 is TGTGCCAGTAGTATAGTGGGACAGGGGACCTACGAGCAGTACTTC.

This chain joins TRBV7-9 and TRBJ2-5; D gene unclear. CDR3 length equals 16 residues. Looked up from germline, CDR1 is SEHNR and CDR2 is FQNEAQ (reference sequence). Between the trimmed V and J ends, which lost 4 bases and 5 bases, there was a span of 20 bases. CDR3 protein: CASSYVFGGRFETQYF. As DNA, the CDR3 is TGTGCCAGCAGCTACGTTTTCGGTGGGCGGTTTGAGACCCAGTACTTC.

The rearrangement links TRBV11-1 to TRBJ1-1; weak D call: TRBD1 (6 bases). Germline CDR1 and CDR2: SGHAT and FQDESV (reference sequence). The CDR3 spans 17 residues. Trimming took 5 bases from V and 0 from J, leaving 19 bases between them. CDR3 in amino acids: CASSPEGGRVMNTEAFF. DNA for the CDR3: TGTGCCAGCAGCCCCGAGGGGGGTCGGGTGATGAACACTGAAGCTTTCTTT.

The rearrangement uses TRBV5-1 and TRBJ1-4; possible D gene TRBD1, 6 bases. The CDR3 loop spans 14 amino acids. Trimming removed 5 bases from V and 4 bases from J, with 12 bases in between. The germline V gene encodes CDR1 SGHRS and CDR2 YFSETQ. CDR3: CASRKGDSNEKLFF. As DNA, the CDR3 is TGCGCCAGCAGAAAGGGGGATAGTAATGAAAAACTGTTTTTT.

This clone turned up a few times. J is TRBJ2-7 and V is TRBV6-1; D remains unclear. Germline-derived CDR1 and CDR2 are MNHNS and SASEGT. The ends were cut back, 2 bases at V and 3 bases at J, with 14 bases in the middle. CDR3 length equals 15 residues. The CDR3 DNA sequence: TGTGCCAGCAGTGAACCCCCTAACCTGCGCTACGAGCAGTACTTC. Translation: CASSEPPNLRYEQYF.

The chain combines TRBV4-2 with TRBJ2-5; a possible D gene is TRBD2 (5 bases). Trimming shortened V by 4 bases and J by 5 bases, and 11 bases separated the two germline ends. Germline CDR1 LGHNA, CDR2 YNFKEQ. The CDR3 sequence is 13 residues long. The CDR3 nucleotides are TGTGCCAGCAGCCCTCCTTCGGGGGAGACCCAGTACTTC. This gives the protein CASSPPSGETQYF.

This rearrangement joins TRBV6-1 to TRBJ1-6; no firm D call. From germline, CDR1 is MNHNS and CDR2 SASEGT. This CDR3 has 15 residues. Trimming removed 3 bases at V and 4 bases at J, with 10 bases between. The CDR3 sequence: CASSEAGRYNSPLHF. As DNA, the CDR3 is TGTGCCAGCAGTGAGGCTGGACGGTATAATTCACCCCTCCACTTT.

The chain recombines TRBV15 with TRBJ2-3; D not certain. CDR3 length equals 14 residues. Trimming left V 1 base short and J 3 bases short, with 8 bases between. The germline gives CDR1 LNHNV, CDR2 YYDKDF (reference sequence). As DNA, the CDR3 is TGTGCCACCAGCAGAGCCGATAGGACAGATACGCAGTATTTT. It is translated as CATSRADRTDTQYF.

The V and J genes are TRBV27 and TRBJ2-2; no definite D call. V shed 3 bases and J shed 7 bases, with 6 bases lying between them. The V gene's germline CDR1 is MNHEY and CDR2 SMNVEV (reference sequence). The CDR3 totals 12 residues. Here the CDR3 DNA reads TGTGCCAGCAGTTTGAATGACGGGGAGCTGTTTTTT. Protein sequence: CASSLNDGELFF.

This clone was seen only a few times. CDR3 DNA: TGTGCCAGCAGCTTAGTAACGGCGGGGTACAATGAGCAGTTCTTC. Its protein product is CASSLVTAGYNEQFF. The V gene is TRBV7-8, the J gene TRBJ2-1, with a weak D call TRBD2 (6 bases). Germline lookup yields CDR1 SGHVS and CDR2 FQNEAQ. Trimming cost V 1 base and J 4 bases, with 11 bases left between them. The CDR3 covers 15 residues.

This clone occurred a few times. The CDR3 coding sequence is TGTGCCAGCAGTGAACCGTACAATCAGCCCCAGCATTTT. Its translation: CASSEPYNQPQHF. V and J are TRBV6-1 and TRBJ1-5; D uncertain. V was cut by 2 bases and J by 3 bases, with 5 bases left in between. This CDR3 spans 13 amino acids. Germline CDR1 is MNHNS and CDR2 is SASEGT.

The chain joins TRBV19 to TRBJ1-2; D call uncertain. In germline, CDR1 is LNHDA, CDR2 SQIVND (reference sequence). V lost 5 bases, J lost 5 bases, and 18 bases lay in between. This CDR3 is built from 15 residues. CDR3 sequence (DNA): TGTGCCAGTAGTCCGCAATATTTGGGGTCTTATGGCTACACCTTC. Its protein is CASSPQYLGSYGYTF.

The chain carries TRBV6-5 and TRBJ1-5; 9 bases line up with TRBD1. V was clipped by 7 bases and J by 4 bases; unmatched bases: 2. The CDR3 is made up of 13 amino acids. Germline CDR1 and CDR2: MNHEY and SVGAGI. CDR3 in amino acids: CASNDRGNQPQHF. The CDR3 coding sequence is TGTGCCAGCAATGACAGGGGGAATCAGCCCCAGCATTTT.

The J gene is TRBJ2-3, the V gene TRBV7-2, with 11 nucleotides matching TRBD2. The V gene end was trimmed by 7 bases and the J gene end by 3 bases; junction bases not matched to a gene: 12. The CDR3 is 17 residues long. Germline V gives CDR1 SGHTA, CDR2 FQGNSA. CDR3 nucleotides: TGTGCCAGCACCGGAGGTAGCGGGGGGGCTCTGACAGATACGCAGTATTTT. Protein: CASTGGSGGALTDTQYF.

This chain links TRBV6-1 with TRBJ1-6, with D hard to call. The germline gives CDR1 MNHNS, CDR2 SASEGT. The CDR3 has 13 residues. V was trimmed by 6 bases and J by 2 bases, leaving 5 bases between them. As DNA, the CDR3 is TGTGCCAGCAGCGGCCCCTATAATTCACCCCTCCACTTT. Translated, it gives CASSGPYNSPLHF.

The CDR3 nucleotides are TGCGCCAGCAGCCAAGATCCGGGTTTGACTGAAAAACTGTTTTTT. Its protein product is CASSQDPGLTEKLFF. The chain employs TRBV4-1 and TRBJ1-4; no reliable D call. The germline V gene has CDR1 MGHRA and CDR2 YSYEKL. CDR3 size: 15 residues. Deletions cut 0 bases from V and 7 bases from J, with 12 bases between.

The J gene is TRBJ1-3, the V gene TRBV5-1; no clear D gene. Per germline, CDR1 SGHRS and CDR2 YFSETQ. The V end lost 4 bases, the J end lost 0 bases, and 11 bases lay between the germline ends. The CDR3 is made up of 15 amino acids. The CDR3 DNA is TGCGCCAGCAGCCCGCCCCTGAGCTCTGGAAACACCATATATTTT. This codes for CASSPPLSSGNTIYF.

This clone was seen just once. CDR3 sequence (DNA): TGTGCCAGCAGCGGGGGACTAGCGGGGGGCACAGATACGCAGTATTTT. Translated, it gives CASSGGLAGGTDTQYF. The gene calls are TRBV5-5 and TRBJ2-3, with 14 bases aligning to TRBD2. The germline gives CDR1 SGHKS, CDR2 YYEKEE (reference sequence). V was pared by 4 bases and J by 1 base, with 2 bases of the junction left unmatched. This CDR3 has 16 residues.

In DNA form, the CDR3 reads TGTGCCAGCAGCCGACAGATCGCGAACACCGGGGAGCTGTTTTTT. Its protein is CASSRQIANTGELFF. The chain joins TRBV5-5 to TRBJ2-2; weak D call: TRBD1 (5 bases). The CDR3 loop spans 15 amino acids. Trimming pared 4 bases from V and 0 bases from J, leaving 10 bases between. Germline V gene lookup returns CDR1 SGHKS and CDR2 YYEKEE (reference sequence).

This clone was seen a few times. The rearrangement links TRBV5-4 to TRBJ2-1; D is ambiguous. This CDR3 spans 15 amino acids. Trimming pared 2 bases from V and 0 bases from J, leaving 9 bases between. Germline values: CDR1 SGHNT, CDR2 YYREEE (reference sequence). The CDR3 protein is CASSFEENSYNEQFF. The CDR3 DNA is TGTGCCAGCAGCTTCGAGGAGAACTCCTACAATGAGCAGTTCTTC.

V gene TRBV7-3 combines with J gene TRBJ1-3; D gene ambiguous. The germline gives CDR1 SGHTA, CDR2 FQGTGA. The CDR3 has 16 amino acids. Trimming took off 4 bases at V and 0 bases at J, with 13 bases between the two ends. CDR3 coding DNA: TGTGCCAGCAGCTCGGAGGGCGCCAGCTCTGGAAACACCATATATTTT. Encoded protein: CASSSEGASSGNTIYF. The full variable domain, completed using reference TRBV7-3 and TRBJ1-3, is GAGVSQTPSNKVTEKGKYVELRCDPISGHTALYWYRQSLGQGPEFLIYFQGTGAADDSGLPNDRFFAVRPEGSVSTLKIQRTERGDSAVYLCASSSEGASSGNTIYFGEGSWLTVV.

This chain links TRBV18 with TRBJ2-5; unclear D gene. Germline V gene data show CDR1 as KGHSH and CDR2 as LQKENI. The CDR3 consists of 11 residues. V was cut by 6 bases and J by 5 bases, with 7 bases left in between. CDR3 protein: CASSSWETQYF. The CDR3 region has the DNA TGTGCCAGCTCCTCCTGGGAGACCCAGTACTTC. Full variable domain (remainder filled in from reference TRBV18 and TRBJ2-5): NAGVMQNPRHLVRRRGQEARLRCSPMKGHSHVYWYRQLPEEGLKFMVYLQKENIIDESGMPKERFSAEFPKEGPSILRIQQVVRGDSAAYFCASSSWETQYFGPGTRLLVL.

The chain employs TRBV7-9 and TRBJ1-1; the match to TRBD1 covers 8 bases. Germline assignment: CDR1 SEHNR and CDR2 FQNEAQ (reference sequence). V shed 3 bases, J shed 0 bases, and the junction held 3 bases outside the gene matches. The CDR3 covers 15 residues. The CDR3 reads CASSFRTGLNTEAFF. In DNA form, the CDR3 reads TGTGCCAGCAGCTTTCGGACAGGGCTGAACACTGAAGCTTTCTTT.

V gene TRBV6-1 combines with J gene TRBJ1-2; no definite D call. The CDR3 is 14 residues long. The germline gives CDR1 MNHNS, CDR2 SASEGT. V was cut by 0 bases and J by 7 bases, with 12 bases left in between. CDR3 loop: CASSEAKGWGGYTF. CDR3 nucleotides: TGTGCCAGCAGTGAAGCAAAGGGTTGGGGTGGCTACACCTTC.

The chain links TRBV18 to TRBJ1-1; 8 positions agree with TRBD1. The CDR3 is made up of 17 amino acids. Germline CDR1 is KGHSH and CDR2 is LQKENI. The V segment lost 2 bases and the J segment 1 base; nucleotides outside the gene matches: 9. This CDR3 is CASSPIQGVFANTEAFF. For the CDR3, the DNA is TGTGCCAGCTCACCAATACAGGGGGTCTTTGCGAACACTGAAGCTTTCTTT.

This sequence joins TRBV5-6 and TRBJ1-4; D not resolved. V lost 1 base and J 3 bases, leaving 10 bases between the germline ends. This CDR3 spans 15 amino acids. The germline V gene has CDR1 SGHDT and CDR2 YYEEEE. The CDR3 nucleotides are TGTGCCAGCAGCTTGTGGTTGGGTCCTAATGAAAAACTGTTTTTT. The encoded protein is CASSLWLGPNEKLFF.

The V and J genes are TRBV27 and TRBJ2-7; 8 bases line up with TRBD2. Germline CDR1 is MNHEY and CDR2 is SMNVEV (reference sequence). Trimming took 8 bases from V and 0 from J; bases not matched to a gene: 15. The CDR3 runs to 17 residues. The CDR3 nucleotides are TGTGCCAGCCGACCGTATAGCGGGGCGGAGCTCTCCTACGAGCAGTACTTC. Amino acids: CASRPYSGAELSYEQYF.

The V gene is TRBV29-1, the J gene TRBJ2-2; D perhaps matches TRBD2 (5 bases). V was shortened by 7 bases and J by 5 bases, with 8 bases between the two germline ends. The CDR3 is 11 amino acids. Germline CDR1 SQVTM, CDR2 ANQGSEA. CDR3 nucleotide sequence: TGCAGCGGTGGACTTACCGGGGAGCTGTTTTTT. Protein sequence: CSGGLTGELFF.